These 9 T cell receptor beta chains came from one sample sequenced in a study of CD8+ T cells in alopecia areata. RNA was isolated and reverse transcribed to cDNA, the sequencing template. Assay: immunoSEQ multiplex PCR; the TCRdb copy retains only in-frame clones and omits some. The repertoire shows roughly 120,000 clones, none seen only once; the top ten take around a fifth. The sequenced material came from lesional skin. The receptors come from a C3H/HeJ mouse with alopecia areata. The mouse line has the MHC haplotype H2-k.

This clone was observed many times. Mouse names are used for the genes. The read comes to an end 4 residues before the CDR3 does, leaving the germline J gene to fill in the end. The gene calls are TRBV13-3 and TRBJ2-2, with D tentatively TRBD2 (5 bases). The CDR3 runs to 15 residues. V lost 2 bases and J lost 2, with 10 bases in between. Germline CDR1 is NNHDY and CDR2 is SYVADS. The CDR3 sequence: CASSETWANTGQLYF. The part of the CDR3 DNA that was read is TGTGCCAGCAGTGAAACCTGGGCTAACACCGGG.

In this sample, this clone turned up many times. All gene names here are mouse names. CDR3 sequence reads: CASSERQVSYEQYF. CDR3 DNA, as far as it was read: TGTGCCAGCAGCGAACGACAGGTCTCCTAT. The rearrangement uses TRBV13-3 and TRBJ2-7, with a possible D match to TRBD1 (6 bases). The read terminates 4 residues ahead of where the CDR3 ends, so the germline J gene completes it. The CDR3 consists of 14 residues. Germline loops: CDR1 NNHDY, CDR2 SYVADS. V gave up 5 bases and J gave up 0 bases, with 12 bases separating them.

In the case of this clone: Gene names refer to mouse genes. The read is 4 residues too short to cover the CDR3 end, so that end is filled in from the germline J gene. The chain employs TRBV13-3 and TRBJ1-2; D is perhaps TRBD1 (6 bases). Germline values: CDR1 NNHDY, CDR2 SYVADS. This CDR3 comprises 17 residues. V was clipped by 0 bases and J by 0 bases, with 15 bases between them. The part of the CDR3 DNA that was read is TGTGCCAGCAGTGATGCACAGGGAGGGAGATCAAACTCC. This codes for CASSDAQGGRSNS. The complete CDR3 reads CASSDAQGGRSNSDYTF.

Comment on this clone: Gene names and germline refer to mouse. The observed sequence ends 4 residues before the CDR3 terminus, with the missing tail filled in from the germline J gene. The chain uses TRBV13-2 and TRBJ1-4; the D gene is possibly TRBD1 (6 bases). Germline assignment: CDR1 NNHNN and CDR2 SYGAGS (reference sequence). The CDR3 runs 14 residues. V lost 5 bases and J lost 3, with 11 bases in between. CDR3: CASGAGTPNERLFF. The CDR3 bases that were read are TGTGCCAGCGGGGCCGGGACACCCAACGAA.

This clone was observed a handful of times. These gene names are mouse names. The sequenced part of the CDR3 DNA is TGCACCTGCAAGAACAGGGGGCCCAACGAA. Its protein product is CTCKNRGPNE. In full, the CDR3 is CTCKNRGPNERLFF. This sequence joins TRBV1 and TRBJ1-4, with 9 bases identical to TRBD1. The read ends 4 residues early relative to the CDR3; the germline J gene fills the gap. Trimming cost V 7 bases and J 3 bases; bases outside gene matches: 3. CDR1 and CDR2 (germline): NSQYPW, LRSPGD (reference sequence). The CDR3 has 14 amino acids.

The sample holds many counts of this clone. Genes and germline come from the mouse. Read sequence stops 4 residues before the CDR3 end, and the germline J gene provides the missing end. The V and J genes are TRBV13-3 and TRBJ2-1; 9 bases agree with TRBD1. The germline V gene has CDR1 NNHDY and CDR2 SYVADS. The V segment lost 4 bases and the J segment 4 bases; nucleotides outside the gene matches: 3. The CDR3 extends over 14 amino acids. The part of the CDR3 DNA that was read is TGTGCCAGCAGTAACAGGGGGCAATATGCT. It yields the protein CASSNRGQYA. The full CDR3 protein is CASSNRGQYAEQFF.

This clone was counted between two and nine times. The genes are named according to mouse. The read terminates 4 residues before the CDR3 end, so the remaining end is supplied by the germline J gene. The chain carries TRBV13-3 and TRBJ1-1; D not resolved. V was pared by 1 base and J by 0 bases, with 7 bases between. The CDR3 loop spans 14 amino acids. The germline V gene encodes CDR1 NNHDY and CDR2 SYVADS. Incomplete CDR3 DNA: TGTGCCAGCAGTGATTTACAAACAAACACA. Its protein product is CASSDLQTNT. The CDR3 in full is CASSDLQTNTEVFF.

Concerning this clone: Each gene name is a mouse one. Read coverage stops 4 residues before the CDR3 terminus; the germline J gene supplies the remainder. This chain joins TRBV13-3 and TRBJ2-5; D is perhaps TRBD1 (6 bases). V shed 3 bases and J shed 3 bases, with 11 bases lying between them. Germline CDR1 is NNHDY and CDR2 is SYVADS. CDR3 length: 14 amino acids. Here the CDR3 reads CASSGPDSQDTQYF. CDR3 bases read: TGTGCCAGCAGTGGACCGGACAGTCAAGAC.

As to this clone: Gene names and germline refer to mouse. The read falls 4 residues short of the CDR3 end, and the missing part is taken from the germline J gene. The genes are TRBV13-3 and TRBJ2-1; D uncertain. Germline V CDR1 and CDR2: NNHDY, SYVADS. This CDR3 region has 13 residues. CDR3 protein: CASSDASRAEQFF. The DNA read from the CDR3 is TGTGCCAGCAGTGATGCCTCCAGGGCT.